This entry is about one T cell receptor (beta chain). The data are from a study of blood T cell repertoires in COVID-19. Looking at the study overall: Some COVID-19 samples were acute and others convalescent; all came from the United States, Italy and Spain. PBMCs, B-cell-depleted T cells, or T cells provided the cDNA or gDNA that made up the material.

Trimming left V 4 bases short and J 7 bases short, with 19 bases between. CDR1 and CDR2 (germline): SNHLY, FYNNEI. The CDR3 loop spans 15 amino acids. Clones were sequenced by immunoSEQ multiplex PCR, and TCRdb holds only the in-frame ones, with some missing. The sample has tens of thousands of clones, roughly 75% seen once. The chain joins TRBV2 to TRBJ1-2; the D is unclear. Sequenced sample: peripheral blood. This TCR derives from a woman in her forties or fifties with acute or convalescent COVID-19. As DNA, the CDR3 is TGTGCCAGCAGTGGAGGTAATTCGGATTCGGGTGGCTACACCTTC. Translation: CASSGGNSDSGGYTF.